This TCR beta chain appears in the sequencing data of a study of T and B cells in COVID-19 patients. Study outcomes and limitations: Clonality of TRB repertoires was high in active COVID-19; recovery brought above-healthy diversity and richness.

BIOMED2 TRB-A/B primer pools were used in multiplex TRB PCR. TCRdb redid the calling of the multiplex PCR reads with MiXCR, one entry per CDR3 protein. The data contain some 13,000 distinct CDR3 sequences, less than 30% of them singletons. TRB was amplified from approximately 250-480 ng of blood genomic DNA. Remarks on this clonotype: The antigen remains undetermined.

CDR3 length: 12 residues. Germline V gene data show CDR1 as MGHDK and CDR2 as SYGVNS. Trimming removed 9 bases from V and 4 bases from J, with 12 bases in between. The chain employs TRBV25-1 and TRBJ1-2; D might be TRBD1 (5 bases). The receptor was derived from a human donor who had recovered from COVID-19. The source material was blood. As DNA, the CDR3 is TGTGCCAGGACGTCCAGGGCCTATGGCTACACCTTC. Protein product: CARTSRAYGYTF.